The following is a T cell receptor (beta chain) sequence with its context. What it binds is unknown. This sample is part of a study of CD8+ T cells in alopecia areata. Broader study findings: Mice showed clearer TCR sharing than patients did, a gap that was possibly HLA-related.

RNA extraction was followed by reverse transcription into cDNA, which acted as the sequencing template. The assay was immunoSEQ multiplex PCR, and TCRdb's table has in-frame clones only and misses some. The top ten hold 20% to 25% of the sample, which has approximately 98,000 clones, around 59% seen once. The sample was CD8+ T cells sorted from blood. This sequence originates from a human donor in good health.

The CDR3 here is CSVPKPIIGRPLTF. The CDR3 DNA reads TGCAGCGTCCCCAAGCCGATTATTGGGAGACCCTTAACCTTC. The chain recombines TRBV29-1 with TRBJ1-2; unclear D gene. Trimming removed 6 bases at V and 14 bases at J, with 28 bases between. The CDR3 covers 14 residues. Germline-derived CDR1 and CDR2 are SQVTM and ANQGSEA.